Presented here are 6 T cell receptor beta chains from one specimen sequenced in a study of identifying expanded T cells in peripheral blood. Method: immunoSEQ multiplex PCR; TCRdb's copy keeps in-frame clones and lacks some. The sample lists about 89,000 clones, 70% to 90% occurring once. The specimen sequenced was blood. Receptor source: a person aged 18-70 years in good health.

CDR3 in amino acids: CSVVRVGRDYGYTF. The CDR3 region has the DNA TGCAGCGTTGTTAGGGTAGGGCGGGACTATGGCTACACCTTC. The V and J genes are TRBV29-1 and TRBJ1-2; D is uncertain. Germline CDR1 is SQVTM and CDR2 is ANQGSEA. The germline V and J ends were trimmed by 4 bases and 3 bases, with 15 bases remaining between them. CDR3 length: 14 residues.

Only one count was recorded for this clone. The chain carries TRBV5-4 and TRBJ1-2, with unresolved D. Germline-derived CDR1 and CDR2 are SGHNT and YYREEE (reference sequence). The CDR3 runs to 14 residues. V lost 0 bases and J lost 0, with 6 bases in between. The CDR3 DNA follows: TGTGCCAGCAGCTTGGATAGGGCTAACTATGGCTACACCTTC. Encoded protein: CASSLDRANYGYTF. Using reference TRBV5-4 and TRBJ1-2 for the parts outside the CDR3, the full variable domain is ETGVTQSPTHLIKTRGQQVTLRCSSQSGHNTVSWYQQALGQGPQFIFQYYREEENGRGNFPPRFSGLQFPNYSSELNVNALELDDSALYLCASSLDRANYGYTFGSGTRLTVV.

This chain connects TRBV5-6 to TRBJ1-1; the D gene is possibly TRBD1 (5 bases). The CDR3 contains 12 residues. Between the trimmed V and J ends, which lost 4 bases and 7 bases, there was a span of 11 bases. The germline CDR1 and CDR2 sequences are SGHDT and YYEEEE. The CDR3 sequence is CASSQTTGEAFF. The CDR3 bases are TGTGCCAGCAGCCAAACAACAGGTGAAGCTTTCTTT.

DNA for the CDR3: TGTGCCAGCAGCCCCGGTCTTGGGGAAATTGGTTCACCCCTCCACTTT. Its protein product is CASSPGLGEIGSPLHF. The rearrangement links TRBV5-8 to TRBJ1-6; D gene uncertain. CDR3 size: 16 residues. Trimming removed 4 bases from V and 9 bases from J, with 20 bases in between. CDR1 SGHTS and CDR2 YDEGEE come from the germline V gene. The full variable domain, in which reference TRBV5-8 and TRBJ1-6 provide the parts outside the CDR3, is EAGVTQSPTHLIKTRGQQATLRCSPISGHTSVYWYQQALGLGLQFLLWYDEGEERNRGNFPPRFSGRQFPNYSSELNVNALELEDSALYLCASSPGLGEIGSPLHFGNGTRLTVT.

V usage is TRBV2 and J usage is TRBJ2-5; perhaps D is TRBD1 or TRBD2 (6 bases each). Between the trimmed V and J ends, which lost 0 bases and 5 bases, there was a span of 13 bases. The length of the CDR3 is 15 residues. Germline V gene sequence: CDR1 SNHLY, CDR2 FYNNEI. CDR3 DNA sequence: TGTGCCAGCAGTGAAGCGAGGGGGGCTGGTGAGACCCAGTACTTC. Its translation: CASSEARGAGETQYF.

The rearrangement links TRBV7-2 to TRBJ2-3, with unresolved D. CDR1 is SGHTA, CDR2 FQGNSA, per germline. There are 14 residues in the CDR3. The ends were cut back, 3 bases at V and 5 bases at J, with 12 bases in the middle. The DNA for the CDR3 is TGTGCCAGCAGCTTCAACCTACAGCGAGATACGCAGTATTTT. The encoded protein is CASSFNLQRDTQYF.